A single T cell receptor (beta chain) is shown here with its context. Its antigen is unidentified. Treatment described: oral pan-JAK inhibitor, 5-10 mg twice daily. Researchers took lesional scalp punch biopsies and peripheral blood from people who were alopecia areata patients. Cell sorting was applied to PBMCs, and CD4+ and CD8+ T cells were collected. These data come from a study of CD8+ T cells in alopecia areata. Looking at the study overall: Treated patients swallowed 5 to 10 mg of oral tofacitinib twice daily. Overall study findings and caveats: Against the mouse data, patients shared TCRs less clearly, possibly for HLA reasons.

The authors extracted RNA and reverse transcribed it into cDNA as the sequencing template. Sequencing used immunoSEQ multiplex PCR; TCRdb keeps in-frame clones, though not all of them. The sample shows 200,000 to 250,000 clones, approximately 67% of them seen only once. This CDR3 spans 14 amino acids. Germline CDR1 reads SGHTA; CDR2 reads FQGNSA. Trimming took off 6 bases at V and 5 bases at J, with 16 bases between the two ends. This clonotype was obtained from a human donor with alopecia areata. The chain links TRBV7-2 to TRBJ2-5; D may correspond to TRBD1 or TRBD2 (5 bases each). The specimen comprised CD4+ T cells sorted from blood, sampled around week 44, from a patient treated with tofacitinib. DNA for the CDR3: TGTGCCAGCAGTTTTCCCGGGACGAAGGAGACCCAGTACTTC. It codes for CASSFPGTKETQYF.